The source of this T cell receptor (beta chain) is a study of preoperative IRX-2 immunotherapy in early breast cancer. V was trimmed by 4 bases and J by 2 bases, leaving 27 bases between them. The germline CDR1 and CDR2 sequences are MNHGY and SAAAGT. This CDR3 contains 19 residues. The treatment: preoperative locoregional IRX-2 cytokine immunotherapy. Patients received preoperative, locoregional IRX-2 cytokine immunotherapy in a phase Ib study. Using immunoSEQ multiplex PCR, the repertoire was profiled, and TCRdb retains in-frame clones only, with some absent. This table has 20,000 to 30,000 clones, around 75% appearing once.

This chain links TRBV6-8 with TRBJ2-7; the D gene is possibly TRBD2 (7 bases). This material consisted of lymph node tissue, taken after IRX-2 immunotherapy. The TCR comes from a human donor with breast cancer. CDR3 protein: CASSWRQATIRGATYEQYF. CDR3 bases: TGTGCCAGCAGTTGGCGACAGGCAACAATACGGGGGGCCACCTACGAGCAGTACTTC.